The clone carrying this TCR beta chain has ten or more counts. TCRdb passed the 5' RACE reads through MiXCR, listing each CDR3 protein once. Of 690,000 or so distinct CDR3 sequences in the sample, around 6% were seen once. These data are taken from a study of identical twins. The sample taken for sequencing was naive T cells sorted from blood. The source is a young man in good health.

The CDR3 bases are TGCGCCAGCAGCCCGACAGGGGACCTAGGAAACACCATATATTTT. Protein sequence: CASSPTGDLGNTIYF. This sequence joins TRBV5-1 and TRBJ1-3; TRBD1 matches 8 bases. The CDR3 is 15 residues long. V dropped 4 bases and J dropped 4; count of bases not matched to a gene: 7. CDR1 and CDR2 from the germline V gene are SGHRS and YFSETQ.